The clone carrying this TCR beta chain appeared a few times. Its specificity is unknown. The sample comes from a study of T cells in Graves' hyperthyroidism and ophthalmopathy. General study findings and limits: Appearing also in blood were most of the thyroid clonotypes expanded above 0.001.

It was RNA transcripts that yielded the amplified TCR beta CDR3 regions. With the HTBI primer set, the TCR CDR3 went through a first round of RT-PCR. TCRdb re-called the multiplex PCR reads with MiXCR, one entry per CDR3 protein. This sample yields hundreds of thousands of distinct CDR3 sequences, of which roughly 14% are seen a single time; less than 15% belongs to the top ten. Trimming took off 3 bases at V and 0 bases at J, with 9 bases between the two ends. In germline, CDR1 is SNHLY, CDR2 FYNNEI. CDR3 length: 14 residues. The sequenced sample was blood. This TCR derives from a man aged 18-30 years with Graves' ophthalmopathy. V and J are TRBV2 and TRBJ2-7; D not resolved. The CDR3 bases are TGTGCCAGCAGTGACGAACTTACCTCCTACGAGCAGTACTTC. It specifies CASSDELTSYEQYF.